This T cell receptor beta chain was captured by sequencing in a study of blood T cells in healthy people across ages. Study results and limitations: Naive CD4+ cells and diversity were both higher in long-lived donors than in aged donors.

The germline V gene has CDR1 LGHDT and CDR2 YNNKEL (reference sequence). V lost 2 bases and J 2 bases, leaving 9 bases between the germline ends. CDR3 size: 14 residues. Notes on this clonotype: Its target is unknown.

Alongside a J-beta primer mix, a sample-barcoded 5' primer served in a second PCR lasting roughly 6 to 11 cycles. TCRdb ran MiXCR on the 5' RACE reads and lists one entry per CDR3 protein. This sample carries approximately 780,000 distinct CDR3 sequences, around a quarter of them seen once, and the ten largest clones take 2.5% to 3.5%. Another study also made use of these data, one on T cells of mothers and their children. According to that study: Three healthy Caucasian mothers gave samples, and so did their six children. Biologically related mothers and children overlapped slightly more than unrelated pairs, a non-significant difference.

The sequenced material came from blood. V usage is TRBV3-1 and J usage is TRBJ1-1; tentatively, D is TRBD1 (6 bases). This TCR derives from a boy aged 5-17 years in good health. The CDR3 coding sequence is TGTGCCAGCAGCCAATGGGGGCCCAACACTGAAGCTTTCTTT. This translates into CASSQWGPNTEAFF.